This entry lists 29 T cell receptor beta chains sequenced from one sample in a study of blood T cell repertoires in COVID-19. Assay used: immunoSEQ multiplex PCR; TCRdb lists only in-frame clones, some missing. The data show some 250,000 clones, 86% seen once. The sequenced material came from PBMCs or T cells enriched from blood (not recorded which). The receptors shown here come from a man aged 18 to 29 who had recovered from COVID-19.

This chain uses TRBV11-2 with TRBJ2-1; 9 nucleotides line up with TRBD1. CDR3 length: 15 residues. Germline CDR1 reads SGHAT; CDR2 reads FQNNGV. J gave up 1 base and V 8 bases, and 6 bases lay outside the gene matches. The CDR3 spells CASRGQGMSYNEQFF. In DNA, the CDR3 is TGTGCCAGCCGAGGACAGGGGATGTCCTACAATGAGCAGTTCTTC. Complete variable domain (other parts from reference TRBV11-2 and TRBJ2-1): EAGVAQSPRYKIIEKRQSVAFWCNPISGHATLYWYQQILGQGPKLLIQFQNNGVVDDSQLPKDRFSAERLKGVDSTLKIQPAKLEDSAVYLCASRGQGMSYNEQFFGPGTRLTVL.

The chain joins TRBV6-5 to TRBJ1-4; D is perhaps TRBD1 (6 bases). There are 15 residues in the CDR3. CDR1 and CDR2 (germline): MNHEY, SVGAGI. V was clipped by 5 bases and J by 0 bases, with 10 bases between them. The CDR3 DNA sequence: TGTGCCAGCAGTAAATCAGGGGCAACTAATGAAAAACTGTTTTTT. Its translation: CASSKSGATNEKLFF.

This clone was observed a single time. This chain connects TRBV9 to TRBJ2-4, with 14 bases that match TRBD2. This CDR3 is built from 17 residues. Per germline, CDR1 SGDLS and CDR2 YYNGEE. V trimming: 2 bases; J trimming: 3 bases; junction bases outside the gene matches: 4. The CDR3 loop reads CASSVGLAGVDKNIQYF. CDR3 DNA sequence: TGTGCCAGCAGCGTGGGACTAGCGGGAGTCGACAAAAACATTCAGTACTTC.

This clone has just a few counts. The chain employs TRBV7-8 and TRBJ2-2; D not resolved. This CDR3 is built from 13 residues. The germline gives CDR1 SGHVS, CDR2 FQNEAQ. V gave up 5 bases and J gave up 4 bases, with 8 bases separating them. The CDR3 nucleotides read TGTGCCAGCAGCCACCGGGTCACCGGGGAGCTGTTTTTT. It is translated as CASSHRVTGELFF.

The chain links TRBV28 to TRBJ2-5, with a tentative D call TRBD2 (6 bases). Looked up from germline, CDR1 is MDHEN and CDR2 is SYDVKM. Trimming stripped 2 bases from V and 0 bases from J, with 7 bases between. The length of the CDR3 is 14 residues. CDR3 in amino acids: CASSLRGYQETQYF. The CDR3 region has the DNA TGTGCCAGCAGTTTACGGGGGTACCAAGAGACCCAGTACTTC.

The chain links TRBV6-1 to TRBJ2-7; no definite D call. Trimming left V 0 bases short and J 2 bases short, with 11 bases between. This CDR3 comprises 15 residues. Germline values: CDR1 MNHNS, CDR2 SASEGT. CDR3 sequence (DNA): TGTGCCAGCAGTGAAGCGCTAGGCGGCACCTACGAGCAGTACTTC. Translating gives CASSEALGGTYEQYF.

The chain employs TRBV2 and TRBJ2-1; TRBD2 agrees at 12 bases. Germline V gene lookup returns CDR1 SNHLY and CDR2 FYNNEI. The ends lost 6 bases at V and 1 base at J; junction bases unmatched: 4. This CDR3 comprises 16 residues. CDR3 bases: TGTGCCAGCAGCACAGGACTAGCGGGATCCTACAATGAGCAGTTCTTC. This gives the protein CASSTGLAGSYNEQFF.

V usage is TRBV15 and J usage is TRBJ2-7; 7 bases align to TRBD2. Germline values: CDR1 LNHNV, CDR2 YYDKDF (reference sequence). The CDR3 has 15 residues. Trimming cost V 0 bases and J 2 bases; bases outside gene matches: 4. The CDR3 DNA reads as TGTGCCACCAGCAGAGATCGAGCGGGAACCTACGAGCAGTACTTC. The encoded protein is CATSRDRAGTYEQYF. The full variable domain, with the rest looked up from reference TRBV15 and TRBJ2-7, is DAMVIQNPRYQVTQFGKPVTLSCSQTLNHNVMYWYQQKSSQAPKLLFHYYDKDFNNEADTPDNFQSRRPNTSFCFLDIRSPGLGDTAMYLCATSRDRAGTYEQYFGPGTRLTVT.

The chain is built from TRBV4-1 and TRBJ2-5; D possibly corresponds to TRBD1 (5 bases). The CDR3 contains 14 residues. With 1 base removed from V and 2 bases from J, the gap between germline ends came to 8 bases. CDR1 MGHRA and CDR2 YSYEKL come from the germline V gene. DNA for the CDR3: TGCGCCAGCAGCCAAGCGACAGCACAAGAGACCCAGTACTTC. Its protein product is CASSQATAQETQYF.

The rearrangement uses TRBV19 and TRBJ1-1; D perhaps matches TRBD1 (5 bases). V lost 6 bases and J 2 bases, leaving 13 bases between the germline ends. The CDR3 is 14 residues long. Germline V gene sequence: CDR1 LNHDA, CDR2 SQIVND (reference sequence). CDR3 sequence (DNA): TGTGCCAGTAGCCGACAGTGGGGAAACACTGAAGCTTTCTTT. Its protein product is CASSRQWGNTEAFF.

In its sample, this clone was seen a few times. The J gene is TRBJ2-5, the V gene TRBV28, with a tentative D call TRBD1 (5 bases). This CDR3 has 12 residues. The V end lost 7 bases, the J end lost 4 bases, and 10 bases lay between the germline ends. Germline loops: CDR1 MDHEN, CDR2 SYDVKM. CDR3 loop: CASTAGRETQYF. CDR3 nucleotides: TGTGCCAGCACTGCAGGGCGAGAGACCCAGTACTTC.

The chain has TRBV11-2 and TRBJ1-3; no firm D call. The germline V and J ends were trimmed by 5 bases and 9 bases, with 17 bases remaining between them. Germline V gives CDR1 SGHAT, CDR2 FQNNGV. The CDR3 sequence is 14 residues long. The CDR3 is CASSPLELLSTIYF. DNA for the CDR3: TGTGCCAGCAGCCCCCTTGAGCTTCTTAGCACCATATATTTT.

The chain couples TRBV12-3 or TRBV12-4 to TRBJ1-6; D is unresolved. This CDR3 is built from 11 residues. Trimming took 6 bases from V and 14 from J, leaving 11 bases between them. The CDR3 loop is CASSIGGTLHF. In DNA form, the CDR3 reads TGTGCCAGCAGCATCGGCGGCACCCTCCACTTT.

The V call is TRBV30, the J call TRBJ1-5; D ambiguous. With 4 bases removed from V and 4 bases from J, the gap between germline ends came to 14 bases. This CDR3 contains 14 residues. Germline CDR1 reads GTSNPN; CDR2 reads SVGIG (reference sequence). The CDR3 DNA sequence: TGTGCCTGGACCGTGAGAGGGATTAATCAGCCCCAGCATTTT. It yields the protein CAWTVRGINQPQHF.

CDR3 DNA: TGTGCCAGCAGTCGTCAGACGACAGGGGCCAATTCACCCCTCCACTTT. Amino acid sequence: CASSRQTTGANSPLHF. The rearrangement links TRBV6-2 or TRBV6-3 to TRBJ1-6; 8 bases match TRBD1. This CDR3 has 16 residues. Germline values: CDR1 MNHEY, CDR2 SVGEGT. V was pared by 5 bases and J by 7 bases, with 10 bases of the junction left unmatched.

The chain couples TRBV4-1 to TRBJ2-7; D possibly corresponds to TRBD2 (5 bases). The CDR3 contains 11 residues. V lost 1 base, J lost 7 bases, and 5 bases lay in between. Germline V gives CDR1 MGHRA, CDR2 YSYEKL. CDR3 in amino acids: CASSQGREQYF. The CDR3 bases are TGCGCCAGCAGCCAAGGGAGGGAGCAGTACTTC.

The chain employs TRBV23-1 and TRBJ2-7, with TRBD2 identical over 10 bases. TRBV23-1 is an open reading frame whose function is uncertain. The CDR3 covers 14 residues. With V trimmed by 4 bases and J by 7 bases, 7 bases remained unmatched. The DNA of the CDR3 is TGCGCCAGCAGTCGTACTAGCGGGGCGAGGGAGCAGTACTTC. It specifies CASSRTSGAREQYF.

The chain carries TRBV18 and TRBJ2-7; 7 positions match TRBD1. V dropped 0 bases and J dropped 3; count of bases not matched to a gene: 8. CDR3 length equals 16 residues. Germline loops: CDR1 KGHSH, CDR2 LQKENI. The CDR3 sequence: CASSPPQGSAYYEQYF. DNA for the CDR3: TGTGCCAGCTCACCACCACAGGGGTCCGCTTACTACGAGCAGTACTTC. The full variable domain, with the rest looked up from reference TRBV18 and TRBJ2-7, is NAGVMQNPRHLVRRRGQEARLRCSPMKGHSHVYWYRQLPEEGLKFMVYLQKENIIDESGMPKERFSAEFPKEGPSILRIQQVVRGDSAAYFCASSPPQGSAYYEQYFGPGTRLTVT.

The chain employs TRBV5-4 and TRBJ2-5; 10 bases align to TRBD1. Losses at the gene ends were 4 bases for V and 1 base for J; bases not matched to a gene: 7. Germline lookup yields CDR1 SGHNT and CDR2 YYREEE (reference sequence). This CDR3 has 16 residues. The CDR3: CASSAGQGGTQETQYF. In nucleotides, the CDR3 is TGTGCCAGCAGCGCTGGACAGGGGGGGACCCAAGAGACCCAGTACTTC.

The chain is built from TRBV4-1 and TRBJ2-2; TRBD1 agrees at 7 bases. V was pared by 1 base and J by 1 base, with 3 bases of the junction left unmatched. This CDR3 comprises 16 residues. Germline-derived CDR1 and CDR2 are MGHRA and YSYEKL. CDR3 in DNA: TGCGCCAGCAGCCAAGCGGGACAGAGGAACACCGGGGAGCTGTTTTTT. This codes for CASSQAGQRNTGELFF.

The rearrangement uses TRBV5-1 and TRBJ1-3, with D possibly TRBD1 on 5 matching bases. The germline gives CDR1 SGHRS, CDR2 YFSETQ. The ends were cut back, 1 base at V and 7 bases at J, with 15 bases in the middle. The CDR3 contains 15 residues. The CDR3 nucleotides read TGCGCCAGCAGCTTGATGTCGGGGGATATGAACACCATATATTTT. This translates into CASSLMSGDMNTIYF.

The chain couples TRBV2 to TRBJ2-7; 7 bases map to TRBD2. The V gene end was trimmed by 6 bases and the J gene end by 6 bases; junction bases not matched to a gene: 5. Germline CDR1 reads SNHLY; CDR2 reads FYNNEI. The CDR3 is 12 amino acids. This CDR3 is CASSGRYPEQYF. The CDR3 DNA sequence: TGTGCCAGCAGCGGGAGGTATCCCGAGCAGTACTTC.

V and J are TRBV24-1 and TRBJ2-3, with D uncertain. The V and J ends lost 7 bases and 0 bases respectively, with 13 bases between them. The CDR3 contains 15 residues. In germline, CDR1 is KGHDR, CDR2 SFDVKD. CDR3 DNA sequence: TGTGCCACCAGCGAAGCGTATACTAGCACAGATACGCAGTATTTT. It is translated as CATSEAYTSTDTQYF.

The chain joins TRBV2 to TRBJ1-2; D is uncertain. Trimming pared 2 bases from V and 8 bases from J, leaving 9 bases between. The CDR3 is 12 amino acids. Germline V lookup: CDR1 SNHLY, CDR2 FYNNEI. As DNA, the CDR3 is TGTGCCAGCAGTGAACGCCGAGAAGGCTACACCTTC. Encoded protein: CASSERREGYTF.

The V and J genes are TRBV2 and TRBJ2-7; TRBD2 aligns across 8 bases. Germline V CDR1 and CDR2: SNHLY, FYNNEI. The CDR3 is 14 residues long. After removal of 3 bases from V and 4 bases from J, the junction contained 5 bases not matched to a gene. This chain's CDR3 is CASSDQREQYEQYF. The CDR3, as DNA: TGTGCCAGCAGTGACCAGCGGGAGCAGTACGAGCAGTACTTC. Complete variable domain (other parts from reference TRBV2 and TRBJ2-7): EPEVTQTPSHQVTQMGQEVILRCVPISNHLYFYWYRQILGQKVEFLVSFYNNEISEKSEIFDDQFSVERPDGSNFTLKIRSTKLEDSAMYFCASSDQREQYEQYFGPGTRLTVT.

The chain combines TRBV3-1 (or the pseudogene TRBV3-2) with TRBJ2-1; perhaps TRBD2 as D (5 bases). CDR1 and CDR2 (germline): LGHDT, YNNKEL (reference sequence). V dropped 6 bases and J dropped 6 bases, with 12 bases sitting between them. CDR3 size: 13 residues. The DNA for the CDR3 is TGTGCCAGCAGTGGGGAGTCTTTCAATGAGCAGTTCTTC. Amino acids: CASSGESFNEQFF.

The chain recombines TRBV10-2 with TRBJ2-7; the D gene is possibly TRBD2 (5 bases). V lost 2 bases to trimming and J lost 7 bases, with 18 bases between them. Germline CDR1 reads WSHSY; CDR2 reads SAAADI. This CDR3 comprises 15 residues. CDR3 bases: TGCGCCAGCAGTGAGGTGGGAGTCGGGCATTTGGAGCAGTACTTC. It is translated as CASSEVGVGHLEQYF.

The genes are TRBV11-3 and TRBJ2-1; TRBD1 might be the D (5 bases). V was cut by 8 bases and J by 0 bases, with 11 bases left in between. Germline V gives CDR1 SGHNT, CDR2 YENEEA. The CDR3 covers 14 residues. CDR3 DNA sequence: TGTGCCAGCGGTCGGACAAGCTCCTACAATGAGCAGTTCTTC. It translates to CASGRTSSYNEQFF.

In DNA, the CDR3 is TGTGCCAGCAGTTTAGGTAGTACCTACGAGCAGTACTTC. This sequence encodes CASSLGSTYEQYF. The chain joins TRBV12-3 or TRBV12-4 to TRBJ2-7; D ambiguous. CDR3 length: 13 amino acids. Trimming shortened V by 1 base and J by 2 bases, and 6 bases separated the two germline ends.